Reported below is one TCR beta chain. This sample is part of a study of cytomegalovirus exposure and HLA in healthy donors. Here immunoSEQ multiplex PCR was the method, and the copy in TCRdb shows in-frame clones only, minus some. The sample contains a few hundred thousand clones, about nine tenths of which appear only once. The sequenced material came from PBMCs. This TCR came from a woman aged 18 to 35 in good health and CMV-seronegative.

The CDR3 is CASSKGETSCHHEQYF. The CDR3 region has the DNA TGTGCCAGCAGCAAAGGGGAGACTAGTTGTCACCACGAGCAGTACTTC. This rearrangement joins TRBV21-1 to TRBJ2-7; whether TRBD2, the table's D call, matches the DNA was not checked. TRBV21-1 is an annotated pseudogene. The CDR3 has 16 residues.